The present entry profiles one T cell receptor (beta chain) with its context. This record belongs to a study of T-cell memory formation after mild COVID-19. A single record per CDR3 protein comes from TCRdb applying MiXCR to the 5' RACE reads. Among approximately 440,000 distinct CDR3 sequences listed, 20% were seen once. Per germline, CDR1 SGHRS and CDR2 YFSETQ. The CDR3 extends over 16 amino acids. The trim removed 3 bases at V and 6 bases at J, leaving 11 bases unmatched. The TCR sequence derives from an adult woman who had mild COVID-19 (a few samples of this study predate the infection). Cell type and time point are not known. Sequencing used PBMCs or a T cell subset sorted from them (not recorded which). J is TRBJ2-3 and V is TRBV5-1, with 9 positions matching TRBD2. The CDR3 reads CASSSLAGPGEDTQYF. In DNA form, the CDR3 reads TGCGCCAGCAGCTCGCTAGCGGGACCCGGGGAGGATACGCAGTATTTT.